This T cell receptor (beta chain) is from a study of sequential checkpoint blockade in melanoma. In the study overall: Patients were randomized 1:1 to nivolumab-then-ipilimumab or ipilimumab-then-nivolumab first-line. Both treatment sequences were followed by maintenance nivolumab.

Data came from immunoSEQ multiplex PCR; TCRdb stores just in-frame clones and leaves some out. The sample includes more than 7,500 clones, roughly 78% seen only once; the top ten take less than 25%. As for treatment: randomized to nivolumab then ipilimumab (arm A) or the reverse (arm B). None of the patients previously received DNA-damaging chemotherapy. Live CD3+CD8+ CD19− CD56− cells were sorted from PBMCs. The material was CD8+ T cells sorted from blood (inferred from file names), obtained from a patient given nivolumab and ipilimumab in sequence. The sequence derives from a human donor with melanoma.

The CDR3 sequence is CASSSPRQTRLLSYEQYF. The CDR3 DNA follows: TGTGCCAGCAGTTCTCCCCGCCAGACGAGGCTGCTTTCCTACGAGCAGTACTTC. V is TRBV28 and J is TRBJ2-7; D is unresolved. The CDR3 has 18 residues. CDR1 and CDR2 from the germline V gene are MDHEN and SYDVKM. The V end was cut by 4 bases, the J end by 1 base, with 23 bases between. The whole variable domain, filled in from reference TRBV28 and TRBJ2-7, reads DVKVTQSSRYLVKRTGEKVFLECVQDMDHENMFWYRQDPGLGLRLIYFSYDVKMKEKGDIPEGYSVSREKKERFSLILESASTNQTSMYLCASSSPRQTRLLSYEQYFGPGTRLTVT.